This TCR beta chain was identified during a study of blood T cell repertoires in COVID-19. Across the whole study: PBMCs, B-cell-depleted T cells, or T cells provided the cDNA or gDNA that made up the material.

Study processing details: Amplification of reference gene primers was used by the study to estimate nucleated cell counts. Measured with immunoSEQ multiplex PCR; TCRdb has only the in-frame clones, and not every one. V and J calls and clone size are copied from that table; D and trimming were computed from the DNA. The profile shows 150,000 to 200,000 clones, 74% of them singletons. The sample consisted of peripheral blood. The sequence was obtained from a woman over 75 with acute or convalescent COVID-19.

As DNA, the CDR3 is TGTGCCAGCAGTTTACAAGACATGGAGCAGTACTTC. This translates into CASSLQDMEQYF. The chain carries TRBV28 and TRBJ2-7; no clear D gene. Germline CDR1 reads MDHEN; CDR2 reads SYDVKM. The CDR3 is made up of 12 amino acids. Deletions cut 2 bases from V and 7 bases from J, with 9 bases between.